The subject of this entry is one T cell receptor (beta chain). The antigen is unknown. V lost 4 bases and J lost 8, with 17 bases in between. Germline CDR1 reads SNHLY; CDR2 reads FYNNEI. The CDR3 is made up of 14 amino acids. Treatment indicated: oral pan-JAK inhibitor, 5-10 mg twice daily. RNA was extracted and reverse transcribed into cDNA as the sequencing template. Assay: immunoSEQ multiplex PCR; the TCRdb copy retains only in-frame clones and omits some. The table shows 150,000 to 200,000 clones, with nearly 60% occurring only once. The data stem from a study of CD8+ T cells in alopecia areata. Across the whole study: Tofacitinib administration to treated patients was oral, at 5 to 10 mg twice daily. General study points: As there was one nonresponder, how baseline CD8+ expansion relates to response remains uncertain.

The chain has TRBV2 and TRBJ1-2, with a weak D call TRBD1 (6 bases). This clonotype originated in a human donor with alopecia areata. Material: CD4+ T cells sorted from blood, obtained at week 24, from a patient treated with tofacitinib. The CDR3 region has the DNA TGTGCCAGCAGTGTAAACAGGGTCTCTAGGGGCTACACCTTC. Residues: CASSVNRVSRGYTF.